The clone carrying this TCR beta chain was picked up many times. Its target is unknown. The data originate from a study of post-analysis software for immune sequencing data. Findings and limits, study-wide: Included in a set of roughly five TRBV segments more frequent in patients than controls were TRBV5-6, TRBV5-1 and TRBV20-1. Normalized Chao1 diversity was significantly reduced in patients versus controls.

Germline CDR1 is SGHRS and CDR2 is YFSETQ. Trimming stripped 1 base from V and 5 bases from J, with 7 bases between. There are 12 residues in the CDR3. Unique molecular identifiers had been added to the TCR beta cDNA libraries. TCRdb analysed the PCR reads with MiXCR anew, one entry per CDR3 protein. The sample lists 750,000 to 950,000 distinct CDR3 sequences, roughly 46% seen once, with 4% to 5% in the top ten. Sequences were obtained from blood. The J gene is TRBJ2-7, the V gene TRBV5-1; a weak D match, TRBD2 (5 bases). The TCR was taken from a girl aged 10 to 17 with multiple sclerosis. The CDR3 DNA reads TGCGCCAGCAGCTTGTTCGGGGACGAGCAGTACTTC. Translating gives CASSLFGDEQYF.